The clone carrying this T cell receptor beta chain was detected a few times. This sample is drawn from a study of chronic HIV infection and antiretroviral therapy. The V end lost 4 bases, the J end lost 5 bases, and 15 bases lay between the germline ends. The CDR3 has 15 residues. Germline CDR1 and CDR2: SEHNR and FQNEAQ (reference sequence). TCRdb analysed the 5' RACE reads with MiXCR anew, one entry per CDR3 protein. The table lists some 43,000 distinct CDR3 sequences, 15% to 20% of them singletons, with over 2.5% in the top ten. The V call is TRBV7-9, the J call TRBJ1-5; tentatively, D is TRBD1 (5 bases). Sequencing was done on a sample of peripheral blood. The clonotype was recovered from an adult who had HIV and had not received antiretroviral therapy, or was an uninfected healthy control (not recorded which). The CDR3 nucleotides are TGTGCCAGCAGCTCCGGGACGGCAGCCGATCAGCCCCAGCATTTT. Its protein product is CASSSGTAADQPQHF.